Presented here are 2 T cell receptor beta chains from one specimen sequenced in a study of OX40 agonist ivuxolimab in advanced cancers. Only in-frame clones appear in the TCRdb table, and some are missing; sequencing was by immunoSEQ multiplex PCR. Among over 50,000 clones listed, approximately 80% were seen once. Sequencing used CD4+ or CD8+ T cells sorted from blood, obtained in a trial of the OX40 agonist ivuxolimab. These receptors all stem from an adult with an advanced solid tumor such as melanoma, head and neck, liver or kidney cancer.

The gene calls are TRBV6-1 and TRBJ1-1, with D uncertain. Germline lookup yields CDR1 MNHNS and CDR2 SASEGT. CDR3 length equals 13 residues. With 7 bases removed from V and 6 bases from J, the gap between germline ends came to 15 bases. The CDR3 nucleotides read TGTGCCAGCACTATCCTCGGTTCCGCTGAAGCTTTCTTT. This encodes CASTILGSAEAFF.

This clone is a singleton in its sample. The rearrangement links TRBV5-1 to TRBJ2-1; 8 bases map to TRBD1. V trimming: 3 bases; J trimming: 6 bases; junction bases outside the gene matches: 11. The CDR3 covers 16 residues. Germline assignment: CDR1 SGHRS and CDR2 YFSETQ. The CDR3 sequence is CASSWSTGGEVNEQFF. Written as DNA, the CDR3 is TGCGCCAGCAGCTGGAGTACAGGGGGAGAAGTCAATGAGCAGTTCTTC.